A single sample is the source of the 17 T cell receptor beta chains below, sequenced in a study of T cell changes during pregnancy in multiple sclerosis. TCRdb's copy holds only in-frame clones and misses some; the assay was immunoSEQ multiplex PCR. The table has about 44,000 clones, roughly 92% seen once; the top ten hold roughly 0.7%. This sample comprised CD4+ T cells from peripheral blood mononuclear cells, obtained in the first trimester of pregnancy. The receptors were sampled from a female donor with multiple sclerosis, enrolled in a pregnancy study.

The J gene is TRBJ2-3, the V gene TRBV7-9; TRBD2 might be the D (6 bases). Trimming took 5 bases from V and 0 from J, leaving 15 bases between them. This CDR3 has 16 residues. Germline V gives CDR1 SEHNR, CDR2 FQNEAQ (reference sequence). The CDR3 DNA follows: TGTGCCAGCAGCCATCCACCCGGGGGAAGCACAGATACGCAGTATTTT. Translation gives CASSHPPGGSTDTQYF.

This clone was picked up one time. The J gene is TRBJ2-3, the V gene TRBV11-2; no reliable D call. Per germline, CDR1 SGHAT and CDR2 FQNNGV. The CDR3 runs to 17 residues. The V and J ends lost 5 bases and 3 bases respectively, with 21 bases between them. The CDR3 DNA sequence: TGTGCCAGCAGCAGGTTTCCACGGGTCGGTTTGACAGATACGCAGTATTTT. It specifies CASSRFPRVGLTDTQYF.

The chain links TRBV28 to TRBJ2-3, with D unresolved. Germline V gives CDR1 MDHEN, CDR2 SYDVKM. The CDR3 sequence is 16 residues long. The V end was cut by 7 bases, the J end by 1 base, with 18 bases between. The CDR3 DNA is TGTGCCAGCACCCCGGAGATAGCCTACGGCACAGATACGCAGTATTTT. Encoded protein: CASTPEIAYGTDTQYF.

The chain has TRBV5-1 and TRBJ2-2; perhaps TRBD2 as D (6 bases). This CDR3 is built from 16 residues. CDR1 is SGHRS and CDR2 is YFSETQ in the germline V gene. V lost 3 bases and J lost 0, with 12 bases in between. As DNA, the CDR3 is TGCGCCAGCAGCTCGGAGGGCACATCGAACACCGGGGAGCTGTTTTTT. This translates into CASSSEGTSNTGELFF.

The chain joins TRBV14 to TRBJ2-5, with D possibly matching TRBD2 (5 bases). The V gene's germline CDR1 is SGHDN and CDR2 FVKESK. The V end was cut by 3 bases, the J end by 5 bases, with 10 bases between. This CDR3 comprises 13 residues. Here the CDR3 reads CASSQWTRETQYF. The CDR3 nucleotides read TGTGCCAGCAGCCAGTGGACTCGGGAGACCCAGTACTTC.

CDR3 in DNA: TGCGCCAGCAGCCAAGATGGGGCTAGCGGGAGATACGAGCAGTACTTC. It is translated as CASSQDGASGRYEQYF. The chain uses TRBV4-1 and TRBJ2-7; 10 bases map to TRBD2. With 0 bases clipped from V and 4 bases from J, the junction kept 6 bases outside the gene matches. CDR1 is MGHRA, CDR2 YSYEKL, per germline. The length of the CDR3 is 16 residues.

The V and J genes are TRBV21-1 and TRBJ2-3; TRBD2, as called in the table, went unchecked against the DNA. TRBV21-1 is reported as a pseudogene. There are 13 residues in the CDR3. The CDR3 sequence: CASRDILADTQYF. The CDR3 nucleotides are TGTGCCAGCAGGGACATACTAGCGGATACGCAGTATTTT.

J is TRBJ1-1 and V is TRBV4-2; 8 positions match TRBD1. From germline, CDR1 is LGHNA and CDR2 YNFKEQ. J was trimmed by 3 bases and V by 0 bases; bases with no gene match: 6. CDR3 length equals 16 residues. The CDR3 sequence is CASSQDLGQGYTEAFF. The CDR3, as DNA: TGTGCCAGCAGCCAAGATCTAGGACAGGGCTACACTGAAGCTTTCTTT.

The CDR3 reads CASSFTRVDTEAFF. The CDR3 DNA sequence: TGTGCCAGCAGTTTTACCCGGGTAGATACTGAAGCTTTCTTT. The chain employs TRBV6-5 and TRBJ1-1; D uncertain. Trimming shortened V by 4 bases and J by 5 bases, and 14 bases separated the two germline ends. The germline V gene encodes CDR1 MNHEY and CDR2 SVGAGI. CDR3 length: 14 residues.

The chain couples TRBV7-9 to TRBJ2-5, with a weak D call TRBD2 (6 bases). Trimming pared 7 bases from V and 6 bases from J, leaving 18 bases between. The CDR3 extends over 14 amino acids. Germline loops: CDR1 SEHNR, CDR2 FQNEAQ (reference sequence). CDR3 in DNA: TGTGCCAGCACCCCCCCGGCGGGATCAAAGACCCAGTACTTC. This codes for CASTPPAGSKTQYF.

This rearrangement joins TRBV28 to TRBJ1-5; D uncertain. The CDR3 spans 16 residues. In germline, CDR1 is MDHEN, CDR2 SYDVKM. Trimming took 3 bases from V and 9 from J, leaving 21 bases between them. CDR3 sequence reads: CASSLVPWQERSPQHF. As DNA, the CDR3 is TGTGCCAGCAGTTTGGTTCCGTGGCAGGAAAGATCGCCCCAGCATTTT. Together with reference TRBV28 and TRBJ1-5, the CDR3 gives the full variable domain: DVKVTQSSRYLVKRTGEKVFLECVQDMDHENMFWYRQDPGLGLRLIYFSYDVKMKEKGDIPEGYSVSREKKERFSLILESASTNQTSMYLCASSLVPWQERSPQHFGDGTRLSIL.

The J gene is TRBJ2-1, the V gene TRBV28, with D possibly being TRBD1 (5 bases). The length of the CDR3 is 15 residues. Trimming cost V 6 bases and J 0 bases, with 12 bases left between them. The V gene's germline CDR1 is MDHEN and CDR2 SYDVKM. The CDR3 protein is CASRPDTSSYNEQFF. The CDR3 DNA reads as TGTGCCAGCAGGCCGGACACAAGCTCCTACAATGAGCAGTTCTTC.

The chain couples TRBV4-2 to TRBJ1-2, with 7 nucleotides matching TRBD1. V was clipped by 2 bases and J by 5 bases; unmatched bases: 14. Germline-derived CDR1 and CDR2 are LGHNA and YNFKEQ. The CDR3 has 17 residues. The CDR3 sequence: CASSQRQGDWSLYGYTF. CDR3 coding DNA: TGTGCCAGCAGCCAACGACAGGGCGATTGGTCGTTATATGGCTACACCTTC.

This clone appeared a single time. The rearrangement links TRBV4-1 to TRBJ2-1; 8 bases fit TRBD2. The CDR3 consists of 15 residues. The J segment lost 4 bases and the V segment lost 6 bases, leaving 8 bases of the junction unmatched. CDR1 is MGHRA, CDR2 YSYEKL, per germline. CDR3 sequence reads: CASREGSGIYNEQFF. In DNA form, the CDR3 reads TGCGCCAGCAGGGAGGGTAGCGGGATATACAATGAGCAGTTCTTC.

This clone has just one count. This rearrangement joins TRBV29-1 to TRBJ1-5, with no clear D. This CDR3 is 12 amino acids long. Germline lookup yields CDR1 SQVTM and CDR2 ANQGSEA. V lost 7 bases to trimming and J lost 7 bases, with 14 bases between them. The CDR3 loop reads CSGKTEGQPQHF. CDR3 nucleotide sequence: TGCAGCGGCAAAACGGAGGGCCAGCCCCAGCATTTT. The whole variable domain, remainder taken from reference TRBV29-1 and TRBJ1-5, is SAVISQKPSRDICQRGTSLTIQCQVDSQVTMMFWYRQQPGQSLTLIATANQGSEATYESGFVIDKFPISRPNLTFSTLTVSNMSPEDSSIYLCSGKTEGQPQHFGDGTRLSIL.

The chain employs TRBV30 and TRBJ2-2; the match to TRBD1 covers 9 bases. The germline gives CDR1 GTSNPN, CDR2 SVGIG (reference sequence). Germline trimming cut 7 bases from V and 1 base from J; bases unmatched to any gene: 4. The CDR3 has 14 amino acids. In nucleotides, the CDR3 is TGTGCCTACCCGGGACAGGGGAACACCGGGGAGCTGTTTTTT. Protein product: CAYPGQGNTGELFF.

The chain uses TRBV6-4 and TRBJ2-3, with 7 bases identical to TRBD2. This CDR3 is 15 amino acids long. V shed 4 bases, J shed 0 bases, and the junction held 4 bases outside the gene matches. Germline V gives CDR1 MRHNA, CDR2 SNTAGT. The CDR3 is CASSASGASTDTQYF. The CDR3, as DNA: TGTGCCAGCAGTGCGAGCGGGGCAAGCACAGATACGCAGTATTTT.